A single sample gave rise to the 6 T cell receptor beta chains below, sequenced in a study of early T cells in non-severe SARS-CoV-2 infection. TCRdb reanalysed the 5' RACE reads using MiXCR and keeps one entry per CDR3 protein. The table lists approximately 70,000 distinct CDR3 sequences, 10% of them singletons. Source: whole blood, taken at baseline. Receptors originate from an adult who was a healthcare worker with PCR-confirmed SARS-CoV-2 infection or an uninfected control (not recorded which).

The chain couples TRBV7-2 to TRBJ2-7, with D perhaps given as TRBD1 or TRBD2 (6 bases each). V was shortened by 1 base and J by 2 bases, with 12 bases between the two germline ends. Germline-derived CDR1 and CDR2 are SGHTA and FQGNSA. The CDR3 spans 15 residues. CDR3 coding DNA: TGTGCCAGCAGCTTAGGAGGCGGGGACACCTACGAGCAGTACTTC. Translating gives CASSLGGGDTYEQYF.

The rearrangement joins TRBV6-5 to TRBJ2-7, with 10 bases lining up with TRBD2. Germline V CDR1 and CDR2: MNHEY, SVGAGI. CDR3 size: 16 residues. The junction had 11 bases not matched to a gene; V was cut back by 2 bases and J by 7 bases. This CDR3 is CASSYGSGGREGEQYF. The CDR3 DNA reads TGTGCCAGCAGTTACGGTAGCGGGGGGAGAGAGGGAGAGCAGTACTTC.

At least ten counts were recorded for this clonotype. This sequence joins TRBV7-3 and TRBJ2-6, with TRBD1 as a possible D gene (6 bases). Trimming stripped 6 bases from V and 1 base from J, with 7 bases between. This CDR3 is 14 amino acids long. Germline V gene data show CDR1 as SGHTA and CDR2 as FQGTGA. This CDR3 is CASRTGSGANVLTF. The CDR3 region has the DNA TGTGCCAGCAGAACAGGGTCTGGGGCCAACGTCCTGACTTTC.

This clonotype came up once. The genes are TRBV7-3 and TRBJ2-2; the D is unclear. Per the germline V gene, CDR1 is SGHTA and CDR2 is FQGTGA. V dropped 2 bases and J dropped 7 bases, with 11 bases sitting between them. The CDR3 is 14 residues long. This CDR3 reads CASSLGRAGGELFF. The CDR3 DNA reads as TGTGCCAGCAGCTTAGGACGGGCTGGCGGGGAGCTGTTTTTT.

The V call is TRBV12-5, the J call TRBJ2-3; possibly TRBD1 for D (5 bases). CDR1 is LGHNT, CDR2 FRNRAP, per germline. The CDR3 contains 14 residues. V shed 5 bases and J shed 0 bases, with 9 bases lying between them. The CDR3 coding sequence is TGTGCTAGTGGTCCCGACAGTAGCACAGATACGCAGTATTTT. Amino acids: CASGPDSSTDTQYF.

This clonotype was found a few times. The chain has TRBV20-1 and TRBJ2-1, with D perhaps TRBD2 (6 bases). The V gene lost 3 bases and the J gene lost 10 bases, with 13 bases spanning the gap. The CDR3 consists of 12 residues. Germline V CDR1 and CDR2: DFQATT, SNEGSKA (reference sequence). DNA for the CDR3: TGCAGTGCTAGTCCCGGGACTGGGGAGCAGTTCTTC. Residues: CSASPGTGEQFF.